These 30 T cell receptor beta chains share one sample of origin, sequenced in a study of cytomegalovirus exposure and HLA in healthy donors. The PCR made use of 60 Vbeta and 13 Jbeta primers. The assay was immunoSEQ multiplex PCR, and TCRdb's table has in-frame clones only and misses some. The sample lists about 200,000 clones, roughly three quarters seen once, with about 0.37% in the top ten. Sequences were obtained from PBMCs. Receptors originate from a male donor in good health and CMV-seropositive.

The rearrangement joins TRBV7-9 to TRBJ1-5, with 9 bases identical to TRBD1. CDR1 SEHNR and CDR2 FQNEAQ come from the germline V gene (reference sequence). With V trimmed by 4 bases and J by 5 bases, 3 bases remained unmatched. This CDR3 is built from 14 residues. The CDR3 loop reads CASSYDRGDQPQHF. The DNA of the CDR3 is TGTGCCAGCAGCTACGACAGGGGGGATCAGCCCCAGCATTTT.

This clone has just a few counts. A junction end diverges from the germline sequence, so it may reflect a read error. The rearrangement links TRBV5-1 to TRBJ2-3; 9 bases match TRBD2. The CDR3 length is 17 residues. Germline V gives CDR1 SGHRS, CDR2 YFSETQ. CDR3 in amino acids: CASSLGPSRLGSGGMHF. The CDR3, as DNA: TGCGCCAGCAGCTTGGGCCCCTCGAGGTTGGGTAGCGGGGGAATGCATTTT.

The V and J genes are TRBV7-3 and TRBJ2-1; 12 nucleotides match TRBD2. Germline V CDR1 and CDR2: SGHTA, FQGTGA. V lost 5 bases, J lost 6 bases, and 5 bases stayed unmatched. The CDR3 covers 15 residues. Here the CDR3 reads CASSLLAGGSNEQFF. For the CDR3, the DNA is TGTGCCAGCAGCCTGCTAGCGGGGGGGAGCAATGAGCAGTTCTTC. The full variable domain, in which reference TRBV7-3 and TRBJ2-1 provide the parts outside the CDR3, is GAGVSQTPSNKVTEKGKYVELRCDPISGHTALYWYRQSLGQGPEFLIYFQGTGAADDSGLPNDRFFAVRPEGSVSTLKIQRTERGDSAVYLCASSLLAGGSNEQFFGPGTRLTVL.

The chain links TRBV6-6 to TRBJ2-7; no definite D call. Germline assignment: CDR1 MNHNY and CDR2 SVGAGI (reference sequence). V was cut by 5 bases and J by 2 bases, with 4 bases left in between. The CDR3 runs 11 residues. Here the CDR3 DNA reads TGTGCCAGCAGTCCCGCCTACGAGCAGTACTTC. Protein product: CASSPAYEQYF.

This clone was recorded a few times. The chain combines TRBV6-5 with TRBJ1-2; the match to TRBD1 covers 7 bases. The V segment lost 2 bases and the J segment 7 bases; nucleotides outside the gene matches: 10. Germline CDR1 reads MNHEY; CDR2 reads SVGAGI. The CDR3 is 15 amino acids. Here the CDR3 reads CASSYVRTGARGYTF. DNA for the CDR3: TGTGCCAGCAGTTACGTAAGGACAGGAGCGCGTGGCTACACCTTC.

The chain recombines TRBV10-3 with TRBJ2-5; D perhaps matches TRBD1 (5 bases). The V gene's germline CDR1 is ENHRY and CDR2 SYGVKD. The CDR3 loop spans 15 amino acids. V lost 11 bases and J lost 2, with 21 bases in between. The CDR3 loop is CASEPQGGRQETQYF. CDR3 bases: TGTGCCTCGGAGCCGCAGGGCGGTCGGCAAGAGACCCAGTACTTC.

The rearrangement uses TRBV7-3 and TRBJ2-1, with D uncertain. The CDR3 sequence is 14 residues long. V was pared by 3 bases and J by 5 bases, with 11 bases between. Germline lookup yields CDR1 SGHTA and CDR2 FQGTGA. CDR3 region: CASSFGSANNEQFF. CDR3 bases: TGTGCCAGCAGCTTTGGTTCAGCGAACAATGAGCAGTTCTTC.

The V and J genes are TRBV5-6 and TRBJ2-7; a weak D match, TRBD2 (5 bases). The CDR3 totals 14 residues. Trimming took off 5 bases at V and 0 bases at J, with 12 bases between the two ends. Germline CDR1 reads SGHDT; CDR2 reads YYEEEE. The CDR3 DNA follows: TGTGCCAGCAGGGTGAGAGGGAGCTCCTACGAGCAGTACTTC. Translating gives CASRVRGSSYEQYF.

The chain employs TRBV15 and TRBJ2-3; tentative D call: TRBD1 (6 bases). The ends were cut back, 1 base at V and 5 bases at J, with 10 bases in the middle. In germline, CDR1 is LNHNV, CDR2 YYDKDF (reference sequence). The CDR3 contains 14 residues. The CDR3 region is CATSRAGAGDTQYF. The CDR3 region has the DNA TGTGCCACCAGCAGAGCAGGGGCCGGAGATACGCAGTATTTT.

The rearrangement links TRBV20-1 to TRBJ1-1, with D tentatively TRBD1 (6 bases). Trimming stripped 4 bases from V and 4 bases from J, with 7 bases between. The germline V gene encodes CDR1 DFQATT and CDR2 SNEGSKA (reference sequence). This CDR3 region has 11 residues. DNA for the CDR3: TGCAGTGCTAAACAGGGCACTGAAGCTTTCTTT. Amino acid sequence: CSAKQGTEAFF.

This rearrangement joins TRBV30 to TRBJ1-6; TRBD1 is a possible D gene (5 bases). The V end lost 1 base, the J end lost 9 bases, and 7 bases lay between the germline ends. The germline V gene has CDR1 GTSNPN and CDR2 SVGIG (reference sequence). The CDR3 totals 12 residues. The CDR3: CAWSGQGSPLHF. The CDR3 DNA reads as TGTGCCTGGAGTGGGCAGGGTTCACCCCTCCACTTT.

This chain uses TRBV5-1 with TRBJ2-1; possible D gene TRBD1, 6 bases. Germline CDR1 is SGHRS and CDR2 is YFSETQ. This CDR3 contains 15 residues. V lost 4 bases and J lost 3, with 14 bases in between. CDR3 residues: CASSPAQGIYNEQFF. In nucleotides, the CDR3 is TGCGCCAGCAGCCCGGCTCAGGGGATCTACAATGAGCAGTTCTTC.

This chain links TRBV9 with TRBJ1-6, with 12 bases identical to TRBD1. The CDR3 consists of 19 residues. V shed 2 bases and J 5 bases; nucleotides not matched to a gene: 11. The germline CDR1 and CDR2 sequences are SGDLS and YYNGEE. In DNA form, the CDR3 reads TGTGCCAGCAGCGTCAAACCGGGACAGGGGGCAAGGAATAATTCACCCCTCCACTTT. Translating it yields CASSVKPGQGARNNSPLHF. Full variable domain (missing parts from reference TRBV9 and TRBJ1-6): DSGVTQTPKHLITATGQRVTLRCSPRSGDLSVYWYQQSLDQGLQFLIQYYNGEERAKGNILERFSAQQFPDLHSELNLSSLELGDSALYFCASSVKPGQGARNNSPLHFGNGTRLTVT.

The chain uses TRBV28 and TRBJ2-7; 10 positions agree with TRBD2. V trimming: 6 bases; J trimming: 0 bases; junction bases outside the gene matches: 5. This CDR3 contains 15 residues. Per germline, CDR1 MDHEN and CDR2 SYDVKM. CDR3 protein: CASSEGLARSYEQYF. For the CDR3, the DNA is TGTGCCAGCAGCGAGGGACTAGCGCGCTCCTACGAGCAGTACTTC.

This sequence joins TRBV7-8 and TRBJ2-3, with a tentative D call TRBD2 (5 bases). In germline, CDR1 is SGHVS, CDR2 FQNEAQ. Trimming left V 1 base short and J 6 bases short, with 8 bases between. CDR3 size: 13 residues. The CDR3 DNA reads as TGTGCCAGCAGCTTAGATAGGGAGGATACGCAGTATTTT. This codes for CASSLDREDTQYF.

The chain employs TRBV4-3 and TRBJ2-7, with 7 bases fitting TRBD1. Germline V lookup: CDR1 LGHNA, CDR2 YSLEER. CDR3 length: 15 residues. The trim removed 0 bases at V and 2 bases at J, leaving 4 bases unmatched. CDR3 DNA: TGCGCCAGCAGCCAAGAGACAGGGTATGCCTACGAGCAGTACTTC. Its translation is CASSQETGYAYEQYF.

The chain links TRBV30 to TRBJ2-7; no clear D gene. The V end lost 0 bases, the J end lost 0 bases, and 9 bases lay between the germline ends. The CDR3 contains 14 residues. Looked up from germline, CDR1 is GTSNPN and CDR2 is SVGIG (reference sequence). The CDR3 loop is CAWSVSRSSYEQYF. CDR3 DNA sequence: TGTGCCTGGAGTGTTAGCCGTAGCTCCTACGAGCAGTACTTC.

J is TRBJ2-5 and V is TRBV6-6; D is ambiguous. The V end lost 6 bases, the J end lost 5 bases, and 7 bases lay between the germline ends. The germline V gene encodes CDR1 MNHNY and CDR2 SVGAGI (reference sequence). CDR3 length equals 11 residues. This chain's CDR3 is CASRNLETQYF. The CDR3 nucleotides are TGTGCCAGCAGGAACTTGGAGACCCAGTACTTC.

The V call is TRBV2, the J call TRBJ1-2, with D perhaps matching TRBD1 (6 bases). The V gene's germline CDR1 is SNHLY and CDR2 FYNNEI. V lost 7 bases and J lost 2, with 17 bases in between. The CDR3 extends over 15 amino acids. CDR3 DNA: TGTGCCAGCATCAAGGGGGAGACGGGGAACTATGGCTACACCTTC. Translated: CASIKGETGNYGYTF.

The genes are TRBV11-2 and TRBJ2-2; 7 nucleotides agree with TRBD2. Germline CDR1 and CDR2: SGHAT and FQNNGV. V shed 5 bases, J shed 0 bases, and the junction held 6 bases outside the gene matches. This CDR3 spans 16 amino acids. CDR3 DNA sequence: TGTGCCAGCAGCACTTGGGGGGGGGCGAACACCGGGGAGCTGTTTTTT. Its translation is CASSTWGGANTGELFF.

The chain employs TRBV9 and TRBJ2-3, with 8 bases lining up with TRBD2. This CDR3 comprises 15 residues. V lost 4 bases, J lost 4 bases, and 8 bases stayed unmatched. CDR1 and CDR2 from the germline V gene are SGDLS and YYNGEE. The CDR3 sequence: CASSQSTGGADTQYF. In DNA form, the CDR3 reads TGTGCCAGCAGCCAATCTACGGGAGGGGCAGATACGCAGTATTTT.

The rearrangement uses TRBV11-2 and TRBJ2-7; 8 nucleotides agree with TRBD2. This CDR3 has 15 amino acids. Germline lookup yields CDR1 SGHAT and CDR2 FQNNGV. The V segment lost 2 bases and the J segment 0 bases; nucleotides outside the gene matches: 3. In DNA, the CDR3 is TGTGCCAGCAGCTTAAGCAGCGGGAGCTCCTACGAGCAGTACTTC. This translates into CASSLSSGSSYEQYF.

The gene calls are TRBV5-4 and TRBJ1-1; 7 bases agree with TRBD1. Looked up from germline, CDR1 is SGHNT and CDR2 is YYREEE (reference sequence). This CDR3 comprises 13 residues. Losses at the gene ends were 4 bases for V and 1 base for J; bases not matched to a gene: 1. This CDR3 is CASSRDRNTEAFF. The CDR3 DNA reads TGTGCCAGCAGCCGGGACAGGAACACTGAAGCTTTCTTT.

The rearrangement links TRBV4-1 to TRBJ1-2; 8 bases map to TRBD1. CDR1 is MGHRA and CDR2 is YSYEKL in the germline V gene. J lost 3 bases, V lost 1 base, and 4 bases had no gene match. CDR3 size: 15 residues. CDR3 amino acids: CASSQAGTGHYGYTF. The CDR3 bases are TGCGCCAGCAGCCAAGCGGGGACAGGTCACTATGGCTACACCTTC.

V gene TRBV27 combines with J gene TRBJ1-6; possibly TRBD1 for D (6 bases). This CDR3 has 14 residues. Germline CDR1 reads MNHEY; CDR2 reads SMNVEV (reference sequence). The V gene lost 7 bases and the J gene lost 8 bases, with 15 bases spanning the gap. CDR3 sequence reads: CASTPSGGHSPLHF. CDR3 nucleotides: TGTGCCAGCACTCCTTCGGGGGGGCATTCACCCCTCCACTTT.

This clone appeared a single time. V and J are TRBV5-1 and TRBJ2-7, with 7 bases matching TRBD1. Germline assignment: CDR1 SGHRS and CDR2 YFSETQ. This CDR3 has 15 amino acids. V lost 4 bases to trimming and J lost 2 bases; unmatched junction nucleotides: 9. In DNA, the CDR3 is TGCGCCAGCAGCGTGAACCGGGACAGTACCTACGAGCAGTACTTC. As protein: CASSVNRDSTYEQYF.

This clone was counted once. The rearrangement uses TRBV5-1 and TRBJ1-1, with D possibly being TRBD1 (6 bases). Germline V gene sequence: CDR1 SGHRS, CDR2 YFSETQ. Between the trimmed V and J ends, which lost 0 bases and 4 bases, there was a span of 13 bases. The CDR3 sequence is 15 residues long. The CDR3 loop reads CASSLDAGVGTEAFF. The CDR3 DNA follows: TGCGCCAGCAGCTTGGATGCAGGGGTAGGCACTGAAGCTTTCTTT.

The chain links TRBV6-6 to TRBJ2-2; D is perhaps TRBD2 (6 bases). Germline V lookup: CDR1 MNHNY, CDR2 SVGAGI (reference sequence). The V gene lost 5 bases and the J gene lost 1 base, with 14 bases spanning the gap. This CDR3 contains 16 residues. CDR3 region: CASSTPYGRNTGELFF. DNA of the CDR3: TGTGCCAGCAGTACCCCCTACGGGAGGAACACCGGGGAGCTGTTTTTT.

The J gene is TRBJ2-5, the V gene TRBV18, with 8 positions matching TRBD2. The DNA end is more similar to TRBJ2-7, so the J call may be wrong. The CDR3 extends over 15 amino acids. Germline CDR1 is KGHSH and CDR2 is LQKENI. CDR3 protein: CASSPERGSSYEQYF. The CDR3, as DNA: TGTGCCAGCTCACCCGAGCGGGGGAGCTCCTACGAGCAGTACTTC.

The sample holds one count of this clone. V usage is TRBV29-1 and J usage is TRBJ1-1; D uncertain. There are 13 residues in the CDR3. Germline V lookup: CDR1 SQVTM, CDR2 ANQGSEA. V was pared by 4 bases and J by 3 bases, with 12 bases between. CDR3 region: CSVASGGDTEAFF. CDR3 coding DNA: TGCAGCGTTGCTTCGGGCGGGGACACTGAAGCTTTCTTT. Variable domain in full (rest from reference TRBV29-1 and TRBJ1-1): SAVISQKPSRDICQRGTSLTIQCQVDSQVTMMFWYRQQPGQSLTLIATANQGSEATYESGFVIDKFPISRPNLTFSTLTVSNMSPEDSSIYLCSVASGGDTEAFFGQGTRLTVV.